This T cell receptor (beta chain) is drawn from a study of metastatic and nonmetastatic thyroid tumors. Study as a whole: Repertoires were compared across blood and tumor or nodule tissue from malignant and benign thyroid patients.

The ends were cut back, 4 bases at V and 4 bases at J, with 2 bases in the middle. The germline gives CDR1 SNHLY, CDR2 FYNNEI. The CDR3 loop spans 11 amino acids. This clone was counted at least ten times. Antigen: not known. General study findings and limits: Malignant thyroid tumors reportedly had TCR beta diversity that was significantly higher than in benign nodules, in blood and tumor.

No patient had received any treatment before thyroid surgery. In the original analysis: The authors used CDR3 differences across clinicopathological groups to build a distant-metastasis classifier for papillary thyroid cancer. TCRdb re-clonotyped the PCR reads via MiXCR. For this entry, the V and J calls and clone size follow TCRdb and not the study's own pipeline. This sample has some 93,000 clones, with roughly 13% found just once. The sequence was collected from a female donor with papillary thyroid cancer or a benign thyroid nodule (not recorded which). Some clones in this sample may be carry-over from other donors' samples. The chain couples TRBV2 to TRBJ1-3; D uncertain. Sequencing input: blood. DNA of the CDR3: TGTGCCAGCAGTGTCGGAAACACCATATATTTT. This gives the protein CASSVGNTIYF.